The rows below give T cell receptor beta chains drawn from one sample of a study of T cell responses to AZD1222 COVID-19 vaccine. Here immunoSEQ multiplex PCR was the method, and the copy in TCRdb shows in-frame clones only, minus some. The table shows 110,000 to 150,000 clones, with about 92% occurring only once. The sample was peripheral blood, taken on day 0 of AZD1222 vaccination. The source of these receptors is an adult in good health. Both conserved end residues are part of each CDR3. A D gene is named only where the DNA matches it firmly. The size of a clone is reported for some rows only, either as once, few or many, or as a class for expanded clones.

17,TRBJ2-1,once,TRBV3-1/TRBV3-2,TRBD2,TGTGCCAGCAGCCAAGGGGGACTAGCGGGTGTTTACAATGAGCAGTTCTTC,CASSQGGLAGVYNEQFF
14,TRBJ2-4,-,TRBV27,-,TGTGCCAGCAGTTTATACAGGGACCGAAACATTCAGTACTTC,CASSLYRDRNIQYF
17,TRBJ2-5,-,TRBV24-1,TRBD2,TGTGCCACCAGTGATTCCGGGACTAGCGGGATCCAAGAGACCCAGTACTTC,CATSDSGTSGIQETQYF
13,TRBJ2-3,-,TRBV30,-,TGTGCCTGGAGTGTACAGATGGGAGATACGCAGTATTTT,CAWSVQMGDTQYF
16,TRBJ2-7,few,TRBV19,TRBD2,TGTGCCAGTACCCCGGGACGGATCCTCACGGGGGGCGAGCAGTACTTC,CASTPGRILTGGEQYF
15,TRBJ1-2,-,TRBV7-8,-,TGTGCCAGCAGCTTAGTATCTCGGGGGGCTTTTGGCTACACCTTC,CASSLVSRGAFGYTF
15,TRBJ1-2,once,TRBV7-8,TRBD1,TGTGCCAGCAGCCCGAGACAGGGGGAACCCTATGGCTACACCTTC,CASSPRQGEPYGYTF
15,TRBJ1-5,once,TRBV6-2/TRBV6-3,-,TGTGCCAGCAGTGCAACGGGGGGCATCAATCAGCCCCAGCATTTT,CASSATGGINQPQHF
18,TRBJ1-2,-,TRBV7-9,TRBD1,TGTGCCAGCAGCTTCCTTTATTGGGCGGGACAGGGGGCTTTGGGCTACACCTTC,CASSFLYWAGQGALGYTF
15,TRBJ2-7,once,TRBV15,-,TGTGCCACCAGCAGACTCCGGGATCAGCCACACGAGCAGTACTTC,CATSRLRDQPHEQYF
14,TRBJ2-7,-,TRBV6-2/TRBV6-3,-,TGTGCCAGCAGTTTGGGCAGGTCCTTGTACGAGCAGTACTTC,CASSLGRSLYEQYF
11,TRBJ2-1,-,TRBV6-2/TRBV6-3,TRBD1,TGTGCCAGCAGTTACGGACAGGGAGAGTTCTTC,CASSYGQGEFF
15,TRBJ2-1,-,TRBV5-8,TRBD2,TGTGCCAGCAGCTCCCGGACTAGCGGGGGTAATGAGCAGTTCTTC,CASSSRTSGGNEQFF
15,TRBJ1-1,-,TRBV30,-,TGTGCCTGGAGTGTACAGGCAGGGTGGGGGACTGAAGCTTTCTTT,CAWSVQAGWGTEAFF
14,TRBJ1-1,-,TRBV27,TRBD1,TGTGCCAGCAGTTACAGGGGGCCGGCCAGTGAAGCTTTCTTT,CASSYRGPASEAFF
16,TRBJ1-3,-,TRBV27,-,-,CASSRTIFWSGNTIYF
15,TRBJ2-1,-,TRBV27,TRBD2,TGTGCCAGCAGTCCTCCGGGGAGGGTGAACAATGAGCAGTTCTTC,CASSPPGRVNNEQFF
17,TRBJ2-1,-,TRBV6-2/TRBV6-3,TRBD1,TGTGCCAGCAGTTTCCCACCAGGGGGCAGATCGTACAATGAGCAGTTCTTC,CASSFPPGGRSYNEQFF
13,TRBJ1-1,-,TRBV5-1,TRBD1,TGCGCCAGCAGCTTGGGTCAGGGGGCTGAAGCTTTCTTT,CASSLGQGAEAFF
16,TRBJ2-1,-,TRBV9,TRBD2,TGTGCCAGCAGCGTAGATCCACTAGCGCCTCTCAATGAGCAGTTCTTC,CASSVDPLAPLNEQFF
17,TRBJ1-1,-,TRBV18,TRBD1,TGTGCCAGCTCCAATCAGGGGGCTTATGGGATGAACACTGAAGCTTTCTTT,CASSNQGAYGMNTEAFF
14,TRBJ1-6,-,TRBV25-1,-,TGTGCCAGCAGTGCCCCAGGGGAGCGGTCACCCCTCCACTTT,CASSAPGERSPLHF
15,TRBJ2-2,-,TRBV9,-,TGTGCCAGCAGCATCAGAGGGGGAGACACCGGGGAGCTGTTTTTT,CASSIRGGDTGELFF
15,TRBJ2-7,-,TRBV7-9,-,TGTGCCAGCAGCTTTGCCTGGGCAGACTCCTACGAGCAGTACTTC,CASSFAWADSYEQYF
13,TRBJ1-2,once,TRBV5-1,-,TGCGCCAGCAGCTTGAGGACTTTACGGGGCTACACCTTC,CASSLRTLRGYTF
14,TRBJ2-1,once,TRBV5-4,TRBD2,TGTGCCAGCAGCTTGGAAGTGTTGGGGGGGGAGCAGTTCTTC,CASSLEVLGGEQFF
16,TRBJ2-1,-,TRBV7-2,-,TGTGCCAGCAGCCCACGGGACCCCGGGGGATACAATGAGCAGTTCTTC,CASSPRDPGGYNEQFF
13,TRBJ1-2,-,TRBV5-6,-,TGTGCCAGCGGGCAGGGGAGGTTCAGCGGCTACACCTTC,CASGQGRFSGYTF
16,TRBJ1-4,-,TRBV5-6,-,TGTGCCAGCAGCTTGTACTTGACAGGTCGTAATGAAAAACTGTTTTTT,CASSLYLTGRNEKLFF
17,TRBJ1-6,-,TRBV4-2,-,TGTGCCAGCAGCCAAGATGGAGCGAGCTCCTATAATTCACCCCTCCACTTT,CASSQDGASSYNSPLHF
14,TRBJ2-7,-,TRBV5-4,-,TGTGCCAGCAGCTTGATCGGAAACTCCTACGAGCAGTACTTC,CASSLIGNSYEQYF
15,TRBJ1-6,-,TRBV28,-,TGTGCCAGCAGTCAGGGATCGTCCTATAATTCACCCCTCCACTTT,CASSQGSSYNSPLHF
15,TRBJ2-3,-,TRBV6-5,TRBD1,TGTGCCAGCAGTTATCCTGGGACAGGGGGGGATACGCAGTATTTT,CASSYPGTGGDTQYF
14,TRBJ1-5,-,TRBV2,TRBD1,TGTGCCAGCAGCTTTGACAGGGGGGATCAGCCCCAGCATTTT,CASSFDRGDQPQHF
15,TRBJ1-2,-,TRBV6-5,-,TGTGCCAGCAGTTACAAGGCCTCCGGTAACTATGGCTACACCTTC,CASSYKASGNYGYTF
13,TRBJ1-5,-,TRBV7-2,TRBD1,TGTGCGACAGGGGAGCGAGAGGTCCAGCCCCAGCATTTT,CATGEREVQPQHF
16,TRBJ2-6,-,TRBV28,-,TGTGCCAGCAGGGAAACGTGGGGCCCCAGGGCCAACGTCCTGACTTTC,CASRETWGPRANVLTF
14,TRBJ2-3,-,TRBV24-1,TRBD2,TGTGCCATCAGCACTAGCGGGACCTCAGATACGCAGTATTTT,CAISTSGTSDTQYF
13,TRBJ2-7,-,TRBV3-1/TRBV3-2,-,TGTGCCACCTCCCCGGGACGGGCCGGCGAGCAGTACTTC,CATSPGRAGEQYF
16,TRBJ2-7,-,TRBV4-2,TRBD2,TGTGCCAGCAGCCAAGGGCCTAGCGGAAGCTCCTACGAGCAGTACTTC,CASSQGPSGSSYEQYF
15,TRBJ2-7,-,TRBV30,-,TGTGCCTGGAGTGTAGGAATCGCGTACTCCTACGAGCAGTACTTC,CAWSVGIAYSYEQYF
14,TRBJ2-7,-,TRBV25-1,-,TGTGCCAGCAGTAGGCCTGGGGGATCCTACGAGCAGTACTTC,CASSRPGGSYEQYF
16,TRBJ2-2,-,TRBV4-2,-,TGTGCCAGCAGCCAAGAGGAGGGAGCTAACACCGGGGAGCTGTTTTTT,CASSQEEGANTGELFF
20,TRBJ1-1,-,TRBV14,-,TGTGCCAGCAGCCAAGCGGGCGACGAGGTGGGGGGGCTAAAGTGCACTGAAGCTTTCTTT,CASSQAGDEVGGLKCTEAFF
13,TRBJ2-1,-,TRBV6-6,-,TGTGCCAGCAGCCTGGGACCGCTCAGTGAGCAGTTCTTC,CASSLGPLSEQFF
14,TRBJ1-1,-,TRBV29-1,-,TGCAGCGTTGACAAAGGGGGATGGAACACTGAAGCTTTCTTT,CSVDKGGWNTEAFF